Following are 25 T cell receptor beta chains from one sample sequenced in a study of blood T cell repertoires in COVID-19. Method: immunoSEQ multiplex PCR; TCRdb's copy keeps in-frame clones and lacks some. The sample carries tens of thousands of clones, roughly 88% recorded once. Sequencing input: peripheral blood. The source of these receptors is a man aged 25 to 40 with acute or convalescent COVID-19.

The chain is built from TRBV7-6 and TRBJ2-7; 7 bases fit TRBD1. The junction had 11 bases not matched to a gene; V was cut back by 4 bases and J by 2 bases. CDR1 and CDR2 (germline): SGHVS, FNYEAQ. The CDR3 contains 16 residues. The CDR3 loop reads CASSSLTGTVPYEQYF. As DNA, the CDR3 is TGTGCCAGCAGCTCCCTCACAGGGACAGTCCCCTACGAGCAGTACTTC.

V usage is TRBV6-2 or TRBV6-3 and J usage is TRBJ2-5; D not resolved. CDR3 length equals 16 residues. Germline CDR1 MNHEY, CDR2 SVGEGT. The germline V and J ends were trimmed by 2 bases and 0 bases, with 13 bases remaining between them. DNA of the CDR3: TGTGCCAGCAGTTACGGCGGAGTCGGGTACCAAGAGACCCAGTACTTC. This sequence encodes CASSYGGVGYQETQYF.

The chain uses TRBV3-1 (or the pseudogene TRBV3-2) and TRBJ1-2, with TRBD1 matching over 8 bases. Germline V gene sequence: CDR1 LGHDT, CDR2 YNNKEL (reference sequence). V gave up 6 bases and J gave up 6 bases; unmatched junction bases: 9. This CDR3 has 14 amino acids. CDR3: CASSRLQGDDGYTF. Written as DNA, the CDR3 is TGTGCCAGCAGTCGACTACAGGGGGACGATGGCTACACCTTC.

The chain has TRBV5-6 and TRBJ2-7; D unclear. The CDR3 consists of 14 residues. Trimming took off 0 bases at V and 1 base at J, with 8 bases between the two ends. In germline, CDR1 is SGHDT, CDR2 YYEEEE. The CDR3 loop reads CASSLGSGSYEQYF. The CDR3 DNA reads as TGTGCCAGCAGCTTGGGATCGGGTTCCTACGAGCAGTACTTC.

The genes are TRBV7-3 and TRBJ2-3, with 10 bases identical to TRBD2. The germline V gene encodes CDR1 SGHTA and CDR2 FQGTGA. After removal of 0 bases from V and 1 base from J, the junction contained 4 bases not matched to a gene. CDR3 length: 17 amino acids. The CDR3 loop reads CASSLTPGTSGTDTQYF. Here the CDR3 DNA reads TGTGCCAGCAGCTTAACCCCCGGGACTAGCGGCACAGATACGCAGTATTTT.

The chain uses TRBV29-1 and TRBJ2-2, with TRBD2 as a possible D gene (6 bases). Trimming cost V 4 bases and J 6 bases, with 12 bases left between them. Looked up from germline, CDR1 is SQVTM and CDR2 is ANQGSEA. The CDR3 sequence is 13 residues long. Here the CDR3 reads CSVAALAPGELFF. The CDR3 nucleotides are TGCAGCGTTGCCGCACTAGCCCCCGGGGAGCTGTTTTTT.

Of note for this clone: This sample also contains other DNA sequences that code for the same CDR3. This chain joins TRBV6-5 and TRBJ1-1; D gene unclear. The V end lost 3 bases, the J end lost 1 base, and 6 bases lay between the germline ends. The CDR3 extends over 13 amino acids. Germline CDR1 reads MNHEY; CDR2 reads SVGAGI. CDR3 sequence: CASSYRTNTEAFF. The CDR3 DNA reads as TGTGCCAGCAGTTATAGAACGAACACTGAAGCTTTCTTT.

The chain recombines TRBV29-1 with TRBJ2-7; 7 bases match TRBD2. V trimming: 6 bases; J trimming: 4 bases; junction bases outside the gene matches: 9. The V gene's germline CDR1 is SQVTM and CDR2 ANQGSEA. This CDR3 spans 13 amino acids. The CDR3 spells CSVGERGPYEQYF. The CDR3 DNA sequence: TGCAGCGTAGGAGAGCGGGGACCATACGAGCAGTACTTC.

The chain has TRBV28 and TRBJ2-1, with TRBD2 identical over 7 bases. The CDR3 is 14 residues long. CDR1 MDHEN and CDR2 SYDVKM come from the germline V gene. V was pared by 8 bases and J by 10 bases, with 14 bases of the junction left unmatched. CDR3 sequence reads: CASRRAGDYREQFF. Written as DNA, the CDR3 is TGTGCCAGCCGCCGGGCGGGAGACTACAGAGAGCAGTTCTTC.

The chain combines TRBV21-1 with TRBJ2-7; the DNA was not compared with TRBD2, the D call given in the table. TRBV21-1 constitutes a pseudogene. The CDR3 consists of 14 residues. The CDR3 spells CARGPGLAGYEQYF. CDR3 nucleotides: TGTGCCAGGGGGCCGGGACTAGCAGGGTACGAGCAGTACTTC.

The gene calls are TRBV30 and TRBJ2-7, with D possibly TRBD2 on 6 matching bases. V lost 2 bases, J lost 3 bases, and 11 bases lay in between. Per the germline V gene, CDR1 is GTSNPN and CDR2 is SVGIG (reference sequence). CDR3 length equals 13 residues. The CDR3 DNA reads TGTGCCTGGAGTTGGAGGGCCGACTACGAGCAGTACTTC. Translation gives CAWSWRADYEQYF.

This clone was counted between two and nine times. J is TRBJ2-4 and V is TRBV7-9; TRBD1 matches at 8 bases. Unmatched junction bases numbered 8, after V lost 5 bases and J lost 5 bases. The CDR3 has 15 residues. Germline V gives CDR1 SEHNR, CDR2 FQNEAQ (reference sequence). CDR3 in amino acids: CASSQDGQGENIQYF. The CDR3 DNA sequence: TGTGCCAGCAGCCAGGACGGACAGGGCGAAAACATTCAGTACTTC.

This sequence joins TRBV9 and TRBJ1-3; D is undetermined. Looked up from germline, CDR1 is SGDLS and CDR2 is YYNGEE. The V end was cut by 1 base, the J end by 4 bases, with 6 bases between. This CDR3 contains 13 residues. The CDR3, as DNA: TGTGCCAGCAGCGTATCTGGCGGAAACACCATATATTTT. This translates into CASSVSGGNTIYF.

The CDR3 region has the DNA TGCGCCAGCAGCCAAGATGGTGGTAGCGCCAACAATGAGCAGTTCTTC. Amino acids: CASSQDGGSANNEQFF. This rearrangement joins TRBV4-3 to TRBJ2-1, with D possibly matching TRBD2 (5 bases). CDR1 is LGHNA and CDR2 is YSLEER in the germline V gene. The CDR3 covers 16 residues. The V gene lost 0 bases and the J gene lost 5 bases, with 14 bases spanning the gap.

This sequence joins TRBV27 and TRBJ1-2, with 9 bases identical to TRBD1. This CDR3 contains 13 residues. The V and J ends lost 6 bases and 3 bases, in that order; junction bases with no gene match: 2. The V gene's germline CDR1 is MNHEY and CDR2 SMNVEV (reference sequence). The chain's CDR3 is CASSRTGDYGYTF. CDR3 nucleotides: TGTGCCAGCAGCCGGACAGGGGACTATGGCTACACCTTC.

The chain is built from TRBV6-1 and TRBJ1-3; 8 positions agree with TRBD1. CDR1 MNHNS and CDR2 SASEGT come from the germline V gene. The CDR3 contains 15 residues. The junction had 5 bases not matched to a gene; V was cut back by 3 bases and J by 4 bases. CDR3 nucleotides: TGTGCCAGCAGTGAGAGACAGGGGCTCGGAAACACCATATATTTT. It yields the protein CASSERQGLGNTIYF.

The V gene is TRBV7-9, the J gene TRBJ1-6, with 10 bases aligning to TRBD1. The CDR3 is made up of 15 amino acids. CDR1 is SEHNR and CDR2 is FQNEAQ in the germline V gene (reference sequence). J was trimmed by 10 bases and V by 5 bases; bases with no gene match: 8. CDR3 amino acids: CASSPPGQGMSPLHF. The CDR3 bases are TGTGCCAGCAGCCCCCCGGGACAGGGGATGTCACCCCTCCACTTT.

V gene TRBV5-8 combines with J gene TRBJ2-3, with TRBD1 matching 12 bases. CDR3 length: 15 residues. Germline V gene data show CDR1 as SGHTS and CDR2 as YDEGEE. The V and J ends lost 2 bases and 6 bases, in that order; junction bases with no gene match: 4. CDR3 in amino acids: CASSLGTGGADTQYF. Written as DNA, the CDR3 is TGTGCCAGCAGCTTAGGGACAGGGGGCGCGGATACGCAGTATTTT.

A few counts support this clone. The chain is built from TRBV3-1 (or the pseudogene TRBV3-2) and TRBJ2-1; unclear D gene. Trimming shortened V by 8 bases and J by 5 bases, and 16 bases separated the two germline ends. Germline V lookup: CDR1 LGHDT, CDR2 YNNKEL (reference sequence). The CDR3 covers 14 residues. The DNA of the CDR3 is TGTGCCAGCGCCCCGAGTGATGGAGACAATGAGCAGTTCTTC. Translated: CASAPSDGDNEQFF.

The chain uses TRBV10-2 and TRBJ2-3; D is perhaps TRBD2 (5 bases). Germline V gene sequence: CDR1 WSHSY, CDR2 SAAADI. Trimming shortened V by 8 bases and J by 3 bases, and 15 bases separated the two germline ends. The CDR3 consists of 14 residues. The CDR3 sequence is CASSVRTQTDTQYF. The DNA for the CDR3 is TGCGCCAGCTCAGTGAGGACTCAGACAGATACGCAGTATTTT.

The chain joins TRBV19 to TRBJ1-3; D gene uncertain. The V end lost 7 bases, the J end lost 0 bases, and 7 bases lay between the germline ends. The length of the CDR3 is 13 residues. Germline assignment: CDR1 LNHDA and CDR2 SQIVND (reference sequence). The CDR3 loop is CASTWASGNTIYF. As DNA, the CDR3 is TGTGCCAGTACCTGGGCCTCTGGAAACACCATATATTTT. The entire variable domain, with the rest obtained from reference TRBV19 and TRBJ1-3, is as follows: DGGITQSPKYLFRKEGQNVTLSCEQNLNHDAMYWYRQDPGQGLRLIYYSQIVNDFQKGDIAEGYSVSREKKESFPLTVTSAQKNPTAFYLCASTWASGNTIYFGEGSWLTVV.

The chain recombines TRBV3-1 (or the pseudogene TRBV3-2) with TRBJ2-5; 9 bases agree with TRBD2. J was trimmed by 4 bases and V by 3 bases; bases with no gene match: 6. The CDR3 runs to 15 residues. CDR1 and CDR2 from the germline V gene are LGHDT and YNNKEL (reference sequence). The CDR3 region has the DNA TGTGCCAGCAGCCACGGATCACTAGCGGGAGAGACCCAGTACTTC. Protein sequence: CASSHGSLAGETQYF.

The chain has TRBV5-6 and TRBJ2-3; D is ambiguous. Looked up from germline, CDR1 is SGHDT and CDR2 is YYEEEE. The CDR3 length is 12 residues. V gave up 1 base and J gave up 5 bases, with 5 bases separating them. CDR3 region: CASSLYGDTQYF. The CDR3 coding sequence is TGTGCCAGCAGCTTGTACGGAGATACGCAGTATTTT.

V and J are TRBV9 and TRBJ2-7; 7 nucleotides agree with TRBD1. V gave up 4 bases and J gave up 2 bases; unmatched junction bases: 9. CDR3 length: 15 residues. Germline V gene sequence: CDR1 SGDLS, CDR2 YYNGEE. CDR3 bases: TGTGCCAGCAGCCCCCACCGACAGGGCCCCTACGAGCAGTACTTC. It codes for CASSPHRQGPYEQYF.

The V and J genes are TRBV6-5 and TRBJ1-2; D is unresolved. Germline assignment: CDR1 MNHEY and CDR2 SVGAGI. The CDR3 runs 14 residues. V lost 5 bases and J 6 bases, leaving 16 bases between the germline ends. This CDR3 reads CASSPTPRSDGYTF. The DNA of the CDR3 is TGTGCCAGCAGTCCGACCCCGAGGAGTGATGGCTACACCTTC.